Below are 12 T cell receptor beta chains sequenced from a single sample in a study of T cell responses to AZD1222 COVID-19 vaccine. Clones were read by immunoSEQ multiplex PCR, and TCRdb kept only the in-frame ones, dropping some. The table has about 100,000 clones, roughly nine tenths seen once. The sequenced sample was peripheral blood, obtained 28 days after the second AZD1222 dose. All receptors come from an adult who received the AZD1222 COVID-19 vaccine.

V usage is TRBV19 and J usage is TRBJ2-6, with D uncertain. Trimming took off 4 bases at V and 0 bases at J, with 16 bases between the two ends. This CDR3 has 18 residues. Germline V gene data show CDR1 as LNHDA and CDR2 as SQIVND (reference sequence). The CDR3 nucleotides are TGTGCCAGTAGTAATTGGTCAGTAAGAAACTCTGGGGCCAACGTCCTGACTTTC. Its translation: CASSNWSVRNSGANVLTF.

The rearrangement joins TRBV6-6 to TRBJ1-5; D gene uncertain. The CDR3 covers 13 residues. The V gene's germline CDR1 is MNHNY and CDR2 SVGAGI (reference sequence). Trimming stripped 4 bases from V and 5 bases from J, with 9 bases between. DNA for the CDR3: TGTGCCAGCAGTTTCCAGAGGGATCAGCCCCAGCATTTT. Translation gives CASSFQRDQPQHF.

This clone has only one observation. This chain uses TRBV7-2 with TRBJ2-1, with 11 bases fitting TRBD2. V shed 2 bases, J shed 4 bases, and the junction held 7 bases outside the gene matches. The CDR3 contains 17 residues. Germline CDR1 reads SGHTA; CDR2 reads FQGNSA. The CDR3 reads CASSLPPASGGYNEQFF. The CDR3 DNA follows: TGTGCCAGCAGCTTACCGCCGGCTAGCGGGGGGTACAATGAGCAGTTCTTC.

The rearrangement links TRBV18 to TRBJ2-1; TRBD1 matches at 8 bases. The germline V gene encodes CDR1 KGHSH and CDR2 LQKENI. Germline trimming cut 4 bases from V and 8 bases from J; bases unmatched to any gene: 7. The CDR3 is made up of 14 amino acids. The CDR3 nucleotides are TGTGCCAGCTCACTAAGGACAGGGTCGGATGAGCAGTTCTTC. Translation gives CASSLRTGSDEQFF.

This chain uses TRBV19 with TRBJ2-7, with TRBD2 matching over 13 bases. The ends lost 5 bases at V and 6 bases at J; junction bases unmatched: 10. The CDR3 totals 16 residues. CDR1 is LNHDA, CDR2 SQIVND, per germline (reference sequence). Here the CDR3 DNA reads TGTGCCAGTAGTGTCCCCCACGGACTAGCGGGAGCCGAGCAGTACTTC. Protein: CASSVPHGLAGAEQYF.

V gene TRBV29-1 combines with J gene TRBJ2-1; 8 nucleotides agree with TRBD2. The trim removed 3 bases at V and 4 bases at J, leaving 2 bases unmatched. There are 13 residues in the CDR3. Germline V lookup: CDR1 SQVTM, CDR2 ANQGSEA. CDR3 DNA sequence: TGCAGCGTTGAGGCTAGCGGGTACAATGAGCAGTTCTTC. It yields the protein CSVEASGYNEQFF.

V gene TRBV9 combines with J gene TRBJ2-5, with D perhaps TRBD2 (5 bases). This CDR3 has 16 residues. Germline lookup yields CDR1 SGDLS and CDR2 YYNGEE. V lost 0 bases to trimming and J lost 5 bases, with 17 bases between them. CDR3 sequence reads: CASSVGGGGVGETQYF. CDR3 DNA: TGTGCCAGCAGCGTAGGAGGAGGTGGGGTTGGGGAGACCCAGTACTTC.

The V call is TRBV7-9, the J call TRBJ1-5; unclear D gene. The CDR3 is made up of 13 amino acids. Germline values: CDR1 SEHNR, CDR2 FQNEAQ (reference sequence). V was clipped by 5 bases and J by 11 bases, with 16 bases between them. CDR3 protein: CASSPPGVWTQHF. In DNA, the CDR3 is TGTGCCAGCAGCCCCCCCGGTGTATGGACCCAGCATTTT.

This chain links TRBV3-1 (or the pseudogene TRBV3-2) with TRBJ1-6; maybe TRBD1 (6 bases). The CDR3 runs 16 residues. The germline CDR1 and CDR2 sequences are LGHDT and YNNKEL (reference sequence). The V end was cut by 5 bases, the J end by 0 bases, with 11 bases between. In DNA form, the CDR3 reads TGTGCCAGCAGCGGAGAGGGGGTCTCCTATAATTCACCCCTCCACTTT. This gives the protein CASSGEGVSYNSPLHF.

The chain couples TRBV5-8 to TRBJ2-1; TRBD2 might be the D (6 bases). V shed 1 base and J shed 8 bases, with 10 bases lying between them. Per germline, CDR1 SGHTS and CDR2 YDEGEE. CDR3 size: 13 residues. CDR3 bases: TGTGCCAGCAGCTTGTTCGGGAGCTATGAGCAGTTCTTC. It specifies CASSLFGSYEQFF.

The chain carries TRBV24-1 and TRBJ2-1; TRBD2 matches at 11 bases. The CDR3 covers 16 residues. The germline gives CDR1 KGHDR, CDR2 SFDVKD. Trimming took 3 bases from V and 4 from J; bases not matched to a gene: 4. The CDR3 reads CATSDATSGTYNEQFF. As DNA, the CDR3 is TGTGCCACCAGTGATGCGACTAGCGGGACGTACAATGAGCAGTTCTTC.

The chain has TRBV21-1 and TRBJ2-4; the D call TRBD2 from the table was never checked on the DNA. TRBV21-1 corresponds to a pseudogene. CDR3 length equals 18 residues. CDR3: CASSKRVEGSMAKNIQYF. Written as DNA, the CDR3 is TGTGCCAGCAGCAAACGGGTGGAGGGTAGCATGGCCAAAAACATTCAGTACTTC.